The following is a TCR beta chain sequence with its context. Its antigen target is currently unknown. No per-base quality is available; no much larger clone lies one base away. The CDR3 measures 12 amino acids from cysteine to phenylalanine. Only the CDR3 DNA stays, 36 bases, in frame from base 1. V is pared back by 5 bases and J by 4 bases, with 7 bases lying between the germline termini. Taken from the germline V gene (reference sequence), the CDR1 and CDR2 loops are LNHDA and SQIVND. This entry is derived from a study of shared clonotypes between healthy human individuals (dated by TCRdb to the early 2020s). Describing the broader study: A couple of women and three men aged 18 to 49 years were included in the cohort. Each donor's leukapheresis produced roughly between roughly 0.94 and 9.5 billion PBMCs. To increase sequencing depth and limit assay-specific biases, TCR repertoire library preparation and sequencing were carried out by different laboratories using diverse techniques. Blood TCR repertoires of about five healthy adults were deeply sequenced to estimate repertoire size and the extent of clonotype sharing between individuals. Beyond this particular receptor, the publication reports: Only blood was sampled, and tissue TCR repertoires likely differ from those in blood. The genetic and exposure-history diversity represented was limited by the small number of donors. Pairwise subsampling indicated that sequencing depth was expected to affect the degree of clonotype sharing among donors.

The donors were healthy, HIV-negative adults who had no recently reported acute infections or vaccinations. All donors were Caucasian adults living in Nashville, Tennessee, USA. For unsorted samples, tens of millions of PBMCs were counted, and genomic DNA was extracted using the QIAamp DNA Blood Mini kit. Blood was obtained by leukapheresis, after which PBMCs were separated by Ficoll-Histopaque density gradient centrifugation and cryopreserved in liquid nitrogen vapor phase. TCR CDR3 regions were amplified from genomic DNA by multiplex PCR using the deep immunoSEQ assay. Extracted genomic DNA from each cell subset was spread evenly across all wells of several immunoSEQ 96-well plates, with each plate serving as a replicate. For unsorted PBMC, roughly 330 ng genomic DNA, equal to 30,000 or so T cell genomes, was loaded into each replicate PCR. Genomic DNA from unsorted PBMC was sequenced over ten immunoSEQ deep assay plates. The purified libraries were quantified using a Qubit 3.0 fluorometer, sized with a Bioanalyzer 2100, and then quantified again using the KAPA Library Quantification kit. Every immunoSEQ 96-well plate was sequenced on a dedicated single-read 150-cycle Illumina NextSeq 550 flow cell. Regarding the original processing steps: The immunoSEQ output contained only junctional sequences without quality scores, so filtering could not match that applied to full-length reads. To assign V/J genes and CDR3, sequences were annotated against IMGT germline references using PyIR, a Python wrapper for IgBLAST v1.9. Any read was removed if the V/J assignment was weak (E-value above 1e-6), the CDR3 was missing, or the read contained stop codons, out-of-frame junctions, or ambiguous translated residues. A V3J clonotype was defined by an identical inferred V gene, J gene, and CDR3 amino acid sequence. The percentage overlap between two repertoires was calculated by dividing the number of shared unique clonotypes by the size of the smaller repertoire. Three approaches were used to assess repertoire richness: RTK rarefaction, the Chao1 estimator, and Recon v2.1 estimates of unobserved clonotypes. TCRdb mirrors the immuneACCESS table, restricted to in-frame sequences. Some clones are absent from its copies; in checked studies, under half trace to an unresolved V gene, and the reason for the others is unknown. V, J and clone size derive from that table, while D and trimming were established from the DNA sequence. This sample lists 450,000 to 500,000 clones; about three quarters were detected once. 10% to 15% of the sample is in the top ten clones.

The origin of this receptor is a woman aged 40 to 50 in good health. Some clones in this sample may be carry-over from other donors' samples. Material: PBMCs. The chain employs TRBV19 and TRBJ2-3, with the D gene not clear enough to name. The CDR3: CASSWRADTQYF. The DNA sequence is given as TGTGCCAGTAGTTGGCGCGCAGATACGCAGTATTTT.